This T cell receptor beta chain is drawn from a study of response to subunit inactivated influenza vaccine. The CDR3 length is 15 residues. V was shortened by 1 base and J by 0 bases, with 11 bases between the two germline ends. Germline loops: CDR1 DFQATT, CDR2 SNEGSKA (reference sequence). Many counts were recorded for this clonotype. TCRdb itself ran the RT-PCR reads through MiXCR, one entry per CDR3 protein. The top ten hold less than 9% of the sample, which has 650,000 to 800,000 distinct CDR3 sequences, 14% seen once. The sample here was PBMCs from blood, taken roughly 15 days before vaccination. This TCR was recovered from a man aged 45-60 years who received an inactivated influenza vaccine. The rearrangement uses TRBV20-1 and TRBJ2-3; TRBD1 might be the D (5 bases). The CDR3 sequence is CSARGAGSSTDTQYF. The CDR3 DNA sequence: TGCAGTGCTAGAGGGGCAGGGTCTAGCACAGATACGCAGTATTTT.